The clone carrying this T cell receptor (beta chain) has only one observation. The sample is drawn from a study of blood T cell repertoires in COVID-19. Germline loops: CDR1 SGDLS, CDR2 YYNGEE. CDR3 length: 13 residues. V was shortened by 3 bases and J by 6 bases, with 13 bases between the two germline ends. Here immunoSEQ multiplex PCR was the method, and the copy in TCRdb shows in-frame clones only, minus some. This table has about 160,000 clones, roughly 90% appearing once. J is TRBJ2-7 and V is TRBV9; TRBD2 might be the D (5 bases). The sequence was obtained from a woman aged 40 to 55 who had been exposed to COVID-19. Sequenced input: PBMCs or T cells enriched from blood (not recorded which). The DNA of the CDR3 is TGTGCCAGCAGCGGTACGGGCCGGGGCGAGCAGTACTTC. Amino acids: CASSGTGRGEQYF.